This T cell receptor (beta chain) was found in a study of blood T cell repertoires in COVID-19. V lost 5 bases to trimming and J lost 2 bases, with 16 bases between them. The germline gives CDR1 LNHDA, CDR2 SQIVND (reference sequence). This CDR3 spans 16 amino acids. Original data processing: For nucleated cells, counts were estimated from reference gene primer amplification. The data were produced by immunoSEQ multiplex PCR, yet TCRdb's version contains in-frame clones alone and is incomplete. That table supplies the V and J calls and clone size; D and trimming were determined from the DNA. Here the sample spans just under 350,000 clones, approximately 87% being singletons.

The receptor comes from a woman aged 45 to 65 with COVID-19, enrolled during active disease. The material sequenced was peripheral blood. V gene TRBV19 combines with J gene TRBJ1-3, with D possibly TRBD1 on 5 matching bases. This chain's CDR3 is CASSSAGMVTGNTIYF. CDR3 in DNA: TGTGCCAGTAGTTCGGCAGGGATGGTAACTGGAAACACCATATATTTT.